Presented here are 24 T cell receptor beta chains from one specimen sequenced in a study of blood T cell repertoires in COVID-19. Assay: immunoSEQ multiplex PCR; the TCRdb copy retains only in-frame clones and omits some. This table has approximately 190,000 clones, nearly 85% appearing once. The sample comprised peripheral blood. The receptors stem from a woman aged 25 to 39 with acute or convalescent COVID-19.

The gene calls are TRBV7-9 and TRBJ2-7, with 8 bases lining up with TRBD2. The ends lost 2 bases at V and 7 bases at J; junction bases unmatched: 4. The CDR3 consists of 13 residues. Germline CDR1 SEHNR, CDR2 FQNEAQ (reference sequence). The CDR3 nucleotides read TGTGCCAGCAGCTTAACAGGGACTAGAGAGCAGTACTTC. Its protein product is CASSLTGTREQYF.

The CDR3 spells CASRGLAGGKTYEQYF. DNA of the CDR3: TGTGCCAGCCGCGGACTAGCGGGGGGCAAAACCTACGAGCAGTACTTC. J is TRBJ2-7 and V is TRBV28; 14 bases map to TRBD2. This CDR3 is built from 16 residues. Germline values: CDR1 MDHEN, CDR2 SYDVKM. V shed 8 bases and J 2 bases; nucleotides not matched to a gene: 8.

This chain connects TRBV10-3 to TRBJ1-2; D uncertain. Looked up from germline, CDR1 is ENHRY and CDR2 is SYGVKD. This CDR3 region has 16 residues. V was shortened by 7 bases and J by 1 base, with 19 bases between the two germline ends. The CDR3 sequence is CAITDEGLGVNYGYTF. CDR3 DNA: TGTGCCATCACGGACGAAGGGTTGGGAGTTAACTATGGCTACACCTTC.

The chain joins TRBV5-1 to TRBJ2-7, with a possible D match to TRBD1 (5 bases). This CDR3 spans 16 amino acids. Germline loops: CDR1 SGHRS, CDR2 YFSETQ. The V gene lost 0 bases and the J gene lost 5 bases, with 18 bases spanning the gap. CDR3 nucleotides: TGCGCCAGCAGCTTGGGGTCGGCAGGGATTCCCCACGAGCAGTACTTC. This encodes CASSLGSAGIPHEQYF. The complete variable domain, with remaining parts taken from reference TRBV5-1 and TRBJ2-7, reads KAGVTQTPRYLIKTRGQQVTLSCSPISGHRSVSWYQQTPGQGLQFLFEYFSETQRNKGNFPGRFSGRQFSNSRSEMNVSTLELGDSALYLCASSLGSAGIPHEQYFGPGTRLTVT.

The rearrangement links TRBV27 to TRBJ2-1, with D perhaps TRBD2 (7 bases). The CDR3 extends over 15 amino acids. Germline CDR1 MNHEY, CDR2 SMNVEV (reference sequence). Trimming took 2 bases from V and 5 from J, leaving 13 bases between them. Written as DNA, the CDR3 is TGTGCCAGCAGTTTACTGGGGGAGGGGGACAATGAGCAGTTCTTC. It codes for CASSLLGEGDNEQFF.

This clone was found once. The rearrangement uses TRBV15 and TRBJ1-6; a possible D gene is TRBD1 (6 bases). This CDR3 is built from 14 residues. The germline V and J ends were trimmed by 0 bases and 7 bases, with 7 bases remaining between them. CDR1 and CDR2 from the germline V gene are LNHNV and YYDKDF (reference sequence). The CDR3 loop reads CATSREGGNSPLHF. In DNA form, the CDR3 reads TGTGCCACCAGCAGAGAAGGGGGAAATTCACCCCTCCACTTT.

The rearrangement links TRBV7-9 to TRBJ2-3; 8 bases map to TRBD2. From germline, CDR1 is SEHNR and CDR2 FQNEAQ (reference sequence). After removal of 5 bases from V and 5 bases from J, the junction contained 9 bases not matched to a gene. The CDR3 has 15 residues. The CDR3 DNA is TGTGCCAGCAGCGCCCGGGGGGGCGCACAAGATACGCAGTATTTT. Encoded protein: CASSARGGAQDTQYF.

The chain carries TRBV27 and TRBJ2-7, with D possibly TRBD2 on 7 matching bases. Germline values: CDR1 MNHEY, CDR2 SMNVEV (reference sequence). This CDR3 comprises 16 residues. V was cut by 2 bases and J by 1 base, with 15 bases left in between. Written as DNA, the CDR3 is TGTGCCAGCAGTTTAAGTAAGGGGGGGCGATCCTACGAGCAGTACTTC. Translation: CASSLSKGGRSYEQYF.

The chain uses TRBV27 and TRBJ1-2; TRBD1 aligns across 8 bases. Trimming removed 10 bases from V and 2 bases from J; junction bases left unmatched: 6. There are 13 residues in the CDR3. CDR1 and CDR2 from the germline V gene are MNHEY and SMNVEV (reference sequence). CDR3 nucleotide sequence: TGTGCCACCGGACAGGGACCAAACTATGGCTACACCTTC. Protein sequence: CATGQGPNYGYTF.

The chain carries TRBV5-4 and TRBJ1-2; D is unresolved. V was shortened by 3 bases and J by 4 bases, with 13 bases between the two germline ends. Germline lookup yields CDR1 SGHNT and CDR2 YYREEE (reference sequence). This CDR3 has 14 amino acids. CDR3 region: CASSSGRALYGYTF. The CDR3 DNA follows: TGTGCCAGCAGCTCTGGCAGAGCGCTCTATGGCTACACCTTC.

The chain combines TRBV9 with TRBJ1-4; D remains unclear. Trimming removed 0 bases from V and 7 bases from J, with 10 bases in between. This CDR3 has 14 amino acids. Germline CDR1 SGDLS, CDR2 YYNGEE. The CDR3, as DNA: TGTGCCAGCAGCGTAGACGTGGAGAGTGAAAAACTGTTTTTT. It translates to CASSVDVESEKLFF.

The V call is TRBV5-4, the J call TRBJ2-5; a possible D gene is TRBD2 (5 bases). Germline-derived CDR1 and CDR2 are SGHNT and YYREEE (reference sequence). Between the trimmed V and J ends, which lost 0 bases and 1 base, there was a span of 7 bases. The CDR3 totals 14 residues. In DNA, the CDR3 is TGTGCCAGCAGCTTGGACGGGATCCAAGAGACCCAGTACTTC. Its protein product is CASSLDGIQETQYF.

This clone was detected once. V and J are TRBV19 and TRBJ1-6, with D tentatively TRBD1 (6 bases). Germline CDR1 LNHDA, CDR2 SQIVND (reference sequence). The CDR3 totals 13 residues. The V end lost 7 bases, the J end lost 10 bases, and 14 bases lay between the germline ends. Here the CDR3 DNA reads TGTGCCAGTACAACAGGGTTAGGATCACCCCTCCACTTT. This encodes CASTTGLGSPLHF.

The V call is TRBV30, the J call TRBJ2-1; 9 bases agree with TRBD2. From germline, CDR1 is GTSNPN and CDR2 SVGIG (reference sequence). This CDR3 contains 14 residues. V lost 7 bases and J lost 3; bases outside the gene matches: 7. CDR3 bases: TGTGCCTTGAATAGCGGGAGTGGCTACAATGAGCAGTTCTTC. Translation: CALNSGSGYNEQFF.

The chain employs TRBV6-1 and TRBJ1-2; D not resolved. Per germline, CDR1 MNHNS and CDR2 SASEGT. CDR3 size: 17 residues. Between the trimmed V and J ends, which lost 4 bases and 6 bases, there was a span of 24 bases. This CDR3 reads CASSGTKTSWLEDGYTF. The CDR3 DNA follows: TGTGCCAGCAGTGGAACGAAAACTTCCTGGCTAGAAGATGGCTACACCTTC.

The chain uses TRBV14 and TRBJ2-7; 10 bases agree with TRBD2. CDR3 length: 15 amino acids. Germline V CDR1 and CDR2: SGHDN, FVKESK. V lost 2 bases, J lost 3 bases, and 4 bases stayed unmatched. CDR3 amino acids: CASSQIGLADYEQYF. CDR3 coding DNA: TGTGCCAGCAGCCAAATCGGACTAGCGGACTACGAGCAGTACTTC.

The chain joins TRBV2 to TRBJ2-7, with 9 bases identical to TRBD2. The J call may be wrong; the DNA end is better matched by TRBJ2-1. The CDR3 extends over 13 amino acids. Germline assignment: CDR1 SNHLY and CDR2 FYNNEI. In DNA form, the CDR3 reads TGTGTTCATAGCGGGAGCTCCTACAATGAGCAGTTCTTC. This sequence encodes CVHSGSSYNEQFF.

The count of this clone is one. V and J are TRBV5-1 and TRBJ2-1; a weak D match, TRBD2 (6 bases). Trimming pared 1 base from V and 0 bases from J, leaving 8 bases between. The CDR3 is 15 residues long. CDR1 and CDR2 from the germline V gene are SGHRS and YFSETQ. The CDR3 nucleotides are TGCGCCAGCAGCTTGCCCGGGAGCTCCTACAATGAGCAGTTCTTC. Translating it yields CASSLPGSSYNEQFF.

This chain uses TRBV11-2 with TRBJ2-5, with D maybe TRBD2 (6 bases). Germline lookup yields CDR1 SGHAT and CDR2 FQNNGV. The CDR3 sequence is 15 residues long. V lost 5 bases, J lost 0 bases, and 13 bases lay in between. The CDR3 DNA sequence: TGTGCCAGCAGCGGGCTAGCGAGCCACCAAGAGACCCAGTACTTC. Translated, it gives CASSGLASHQETQYF.

This clone appeared a single time. The gene calls are TRBV19 and TRBJ1-2; 7 nucleotides match TRBD1. Germline trimming cut 9 bases from V and 4 bases from J; bases unmatched to any gene: 5. Germline V CDR1 and CDR2: LNHDA, SQIVND (reference sequence). The CDR3 runs 12 residues. The CDR3 sequence is CASRGVGYGYTF. The CDR3 region has the DNA TGTGCCAGCAGGGGGGTCGGCTATGGCTACACCTTC.

This chain joins TRBV16 and TRBJ2-1, with TRBD2 matching 7 bases. J gave up 7 bases and V 5 bases, and 5 bases lay outside the gene matches. The CDR3 has 13 amino acids. Germline V gene sequence: CDR1 KGHSY, CDR2 FQNENV. The CDR3 is CASSTRLANEQFF. Here the CDR3 DNA reads TGTGCCAGCAGCACCCGACTAGCTAATGAGCAGTTCTTC.

The count of this clone is one. This chain's CDR3 is CARPGQGRHEQFF. CDR3 DNA: TGTGCCAGACCGGGACAGGGGCGCCATGAGCAGTTCTTC. V usage is TRBV6-4 and J usage is TRBJ2-1; 10 bases align to TRBD1. CDR3 length: 13 amino acids. V lost 9 bases and J lost 8; bases outside the gene matches: 7. Germline assignment: CDR1 MRHNA and CDR2 SNTAGT.

This clone was counted a single time. The chain uses TRBV6-5 and TRBJ2-1; D is perhaps TRBD2 (6 bases). The V end was cut by 1 base, the J end by 2 bases, with 12 bases between. CDR1 is MNHEY and CDR2 is SVGAGI in the germline V gene. The CDR3 extends over 16 amino acids. The CDR3, as DNA: TGTGCCAGCAGTTACTTGACTAGGAAAGCCTACAATGAGCAGTTCTTC. It yields the protein CASSYLTRKAYNEQFF.

This chain connects TRBV5-6 to TRBJ1-3, with D possibly TRBD1 on 6 matching bases. Trimming removed 5 bases from V and 4 bases from J, with 7 bases in between. This CDR3 is 12 amino acids long. Germline CDR1 reads SGHDT; CDR2 reads YYEEEE. CDR3 sequence: CASRQGGNTIYF. The CDR3 bases are TGTGCCAGCAGACAGGGCGGAAACACCATATATTTT.